This TCR delta chain was captured by sequencing in a study of Vδ1+ human thymocytes. The study, taken as a whole, reports: Despite high sort purity, roughly 20% of thymic T cell receptor delta sequences were Vdelta2. Thymic TRG and TRD repertoires appeared highly polyclonal, with Gaussian CDR3 length distributions.

Of note for this clone: Its matching antigen is unknown.

The sorted cells were CD3+ Vdelta1+ Vdelta2- thymocytes from alphabeta-depleted thymus. Vdelta1+ thymocyte sorts reached between about 98% and 99.6% purity. Trimming removed 2 bases from V and 3 bases from J, with 25 bases in between. The CDR3 contains 19 residues. Germline lookup yields CDR1 TSWWSYY and CDR2 QGS. The template was reverse-transcribed extracted RNA. Pooled V-gene forward primers with one constant-region reverse primer generated the CDR3 amplicons by multiplex PCR. TCRdb re-called the multiplex PCR reads through CATT. This sample yields roughly 50,000 delta-chain clones, of which approximately 16% are seen a single time; 0.5% belongs to the top ten.

This TCR was sampled from a boy in the first two years of life who had congenital heart surgery. The chain carries TRDV1 and TRDJ1, with D possibly being TRDD3 (6 bases). Specimen: Vdelta1+ gamma-delta thymocytes from the thymus. The subset denotes: FACS-sorted CD3+ TCRalphabeta- TCRVdelta1+ TCRVdelta2- thymocytes. The CDR3 DNA reads TGTGCTCTTGGGGAAAGTTCAACTCCCTTTTACTGGGAACCCGATAAACTCATCTTT. Its translation: CALGESSTPFYWEPDKLIF.